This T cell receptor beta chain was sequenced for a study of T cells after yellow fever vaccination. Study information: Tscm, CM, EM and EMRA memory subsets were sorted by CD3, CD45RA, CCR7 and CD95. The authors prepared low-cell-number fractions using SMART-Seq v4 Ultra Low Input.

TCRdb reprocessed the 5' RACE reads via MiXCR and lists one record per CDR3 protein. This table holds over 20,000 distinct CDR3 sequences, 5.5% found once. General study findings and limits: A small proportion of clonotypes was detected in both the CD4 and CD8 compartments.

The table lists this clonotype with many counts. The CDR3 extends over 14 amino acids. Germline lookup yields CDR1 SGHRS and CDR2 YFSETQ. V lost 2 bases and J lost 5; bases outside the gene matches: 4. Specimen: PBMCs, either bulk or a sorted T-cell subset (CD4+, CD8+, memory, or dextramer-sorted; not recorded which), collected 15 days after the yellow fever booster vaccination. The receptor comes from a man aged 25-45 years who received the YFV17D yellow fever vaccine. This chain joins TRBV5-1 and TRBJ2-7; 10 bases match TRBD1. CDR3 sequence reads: CASSFDRGRNEQYF. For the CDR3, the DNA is TGCGCCAGCAGCTTCGACAGGGGGCGGAACGAGCAGTACTTC.